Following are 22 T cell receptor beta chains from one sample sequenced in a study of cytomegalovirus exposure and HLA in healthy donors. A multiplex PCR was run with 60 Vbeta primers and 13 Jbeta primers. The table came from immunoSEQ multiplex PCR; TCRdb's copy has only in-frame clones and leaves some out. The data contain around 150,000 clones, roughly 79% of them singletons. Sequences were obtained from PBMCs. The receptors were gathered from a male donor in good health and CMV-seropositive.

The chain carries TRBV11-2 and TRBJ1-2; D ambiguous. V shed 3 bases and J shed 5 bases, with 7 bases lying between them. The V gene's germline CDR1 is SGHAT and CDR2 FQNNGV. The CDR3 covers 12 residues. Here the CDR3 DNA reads TGTGCCAGCAGCTTGAGGCAGTATGGCTACACCTTC. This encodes CASSLRQYGYTF.

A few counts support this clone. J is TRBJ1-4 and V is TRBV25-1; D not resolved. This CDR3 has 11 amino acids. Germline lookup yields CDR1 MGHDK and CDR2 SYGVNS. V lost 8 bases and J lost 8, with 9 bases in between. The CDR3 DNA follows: TGTGCCAGCTCTTGGAGAGAAAAACTGTTTTTT. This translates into CASSWREKLFF.

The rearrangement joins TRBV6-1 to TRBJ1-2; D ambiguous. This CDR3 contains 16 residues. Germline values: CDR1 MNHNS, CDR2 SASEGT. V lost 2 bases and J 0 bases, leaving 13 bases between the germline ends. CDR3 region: CASSEYAEVPNYGYTF. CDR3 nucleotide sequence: TGTGCCAGCAGTGAATATGCGGAAGTCCCTAACTATGGCTACACCTTC.

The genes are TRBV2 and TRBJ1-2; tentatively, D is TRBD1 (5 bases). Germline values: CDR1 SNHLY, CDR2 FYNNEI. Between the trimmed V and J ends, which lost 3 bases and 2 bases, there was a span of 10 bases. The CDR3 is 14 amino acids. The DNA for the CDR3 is TGTGCCAGCAGTGAGACTCGGGGGAACTATGGCTACACCTTC. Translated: CASSETRGNYGYTF.

CDR3 nucleotides: TGTGCCAGCAGCACCTCCGTGCTAGCCGGCAATGAGCAGTTCTTC. Translating gives CASSTSVLAGNEQFF. The rearrangement joins TRBV7-3 to TRBJ2-1, with D possibly being TRBD2 (5 bases). Germline V lookup: CDR1 SGHTA, CDR2 FQGTGA. The CDR3 is 15 amino acids. With 5 bases removed from V and 6 bases from J, the gap between germline ends came to 17 bases.

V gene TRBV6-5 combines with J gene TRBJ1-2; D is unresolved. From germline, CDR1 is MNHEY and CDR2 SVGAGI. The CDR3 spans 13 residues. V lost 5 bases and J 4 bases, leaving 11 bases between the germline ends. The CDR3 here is CASSRGPSYGYTF. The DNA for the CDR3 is TGTGCCAGCAGTCGAGGCCCCAGCTATGGCTACACCTTC.

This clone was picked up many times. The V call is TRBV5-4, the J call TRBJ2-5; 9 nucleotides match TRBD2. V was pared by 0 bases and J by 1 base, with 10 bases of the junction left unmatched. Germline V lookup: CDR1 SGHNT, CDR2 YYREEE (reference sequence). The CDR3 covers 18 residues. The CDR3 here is CASSLARLAGNGQETQYF. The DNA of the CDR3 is TGTGCCAGCAGCTTGGCTCGCCTAGCGGGGAATGGCCAAGAGACCCAGTACTTC.

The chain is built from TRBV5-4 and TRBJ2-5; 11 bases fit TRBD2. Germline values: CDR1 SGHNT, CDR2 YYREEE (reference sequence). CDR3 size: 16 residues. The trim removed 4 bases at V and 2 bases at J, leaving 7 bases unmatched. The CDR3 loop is CASSNGLAGLQETQYF. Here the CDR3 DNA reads TGTGCCAGCAGCAACGGACTAGCGGGCCTACAAGAGACCCAGTACTTC. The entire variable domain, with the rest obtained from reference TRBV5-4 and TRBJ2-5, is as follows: ETGVTQSPTHLIKTRGQQVTLRCSSQSGHNTVSWYQQALGQGPQFIFQYYREEENGRGNFPPRFSGLQFPNYSSELNVNALELDDSALYLCASSNGLAGLQETQYFGPGTRLLVL.

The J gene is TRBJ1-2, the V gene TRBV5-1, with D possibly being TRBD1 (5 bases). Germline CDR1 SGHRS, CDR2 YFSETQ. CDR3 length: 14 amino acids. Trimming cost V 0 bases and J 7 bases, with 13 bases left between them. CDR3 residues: CASSLGRDEGGYTF. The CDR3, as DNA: TGCGCCAGCAGCTTGGGCAGGGATGAAGGTGGCTACACCTTC.

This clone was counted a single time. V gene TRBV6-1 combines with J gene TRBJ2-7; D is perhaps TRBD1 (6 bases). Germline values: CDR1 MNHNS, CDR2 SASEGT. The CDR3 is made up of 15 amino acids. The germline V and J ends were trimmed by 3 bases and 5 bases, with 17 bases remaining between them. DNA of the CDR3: TGTGCCAGCAGTGACACCGAACAGGGTTTCCACGAGCAGTACTTC. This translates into CASSDTEQGFHEQYF.

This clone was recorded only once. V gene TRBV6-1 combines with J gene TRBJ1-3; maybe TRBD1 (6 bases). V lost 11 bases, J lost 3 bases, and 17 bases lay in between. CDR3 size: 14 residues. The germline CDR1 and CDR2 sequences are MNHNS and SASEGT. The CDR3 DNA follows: TGTGCCGCACGTAGGGGGGGTATTGGAAACACCATATATTTT. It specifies CAARRGGIGNTIYF.

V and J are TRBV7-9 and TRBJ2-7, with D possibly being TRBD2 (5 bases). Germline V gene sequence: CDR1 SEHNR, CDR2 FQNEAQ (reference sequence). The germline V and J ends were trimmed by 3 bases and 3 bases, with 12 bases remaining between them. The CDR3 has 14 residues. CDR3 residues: CASSFTGNNYEQYF. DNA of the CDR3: TGTGCCAGCAGCTTTACGGGGAACAACTACGAGCAGTACTTC.

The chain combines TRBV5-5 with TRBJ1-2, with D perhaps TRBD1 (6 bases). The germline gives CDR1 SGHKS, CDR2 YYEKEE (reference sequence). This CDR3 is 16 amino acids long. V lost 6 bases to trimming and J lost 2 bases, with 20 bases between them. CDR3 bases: TGTGCCAGCATCCCATTTCCGGGACACCGAAACTATGGCTACACCTTC. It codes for CASIPFPGHRNYGYTF.

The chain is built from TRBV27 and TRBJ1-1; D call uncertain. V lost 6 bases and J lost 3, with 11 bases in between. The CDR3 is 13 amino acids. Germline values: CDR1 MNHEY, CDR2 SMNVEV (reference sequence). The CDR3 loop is CASSLVWDTEAFF. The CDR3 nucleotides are TGTGCCAGCAGCCTAGTTTGGGACACTGAAGCTTTCTTT.

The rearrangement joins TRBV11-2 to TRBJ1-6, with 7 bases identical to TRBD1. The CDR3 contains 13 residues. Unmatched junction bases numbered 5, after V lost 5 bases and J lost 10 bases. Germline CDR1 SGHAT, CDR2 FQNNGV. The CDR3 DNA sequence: TGTGCCAGCAGCCCGACAGGGAACTCACCCCTCCACTTT. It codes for CASSPTGNSPLHF.

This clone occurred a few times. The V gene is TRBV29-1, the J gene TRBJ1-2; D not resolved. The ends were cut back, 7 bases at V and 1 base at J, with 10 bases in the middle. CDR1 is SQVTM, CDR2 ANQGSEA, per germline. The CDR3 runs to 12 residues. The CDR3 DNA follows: TGCAGCGCGGAAGACTTTAACTATGGCTACACCTTC. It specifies CSAEDFNYGYTF.

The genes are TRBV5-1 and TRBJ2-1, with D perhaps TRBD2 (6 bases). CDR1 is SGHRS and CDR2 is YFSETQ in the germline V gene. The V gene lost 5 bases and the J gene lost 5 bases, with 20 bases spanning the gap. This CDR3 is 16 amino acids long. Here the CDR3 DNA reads TGCGCCAGCAGACACACTCTAGCGAGGGTGGACAATGAGCAGTTCTTC. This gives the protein CASRHTLARVDNEQFF.

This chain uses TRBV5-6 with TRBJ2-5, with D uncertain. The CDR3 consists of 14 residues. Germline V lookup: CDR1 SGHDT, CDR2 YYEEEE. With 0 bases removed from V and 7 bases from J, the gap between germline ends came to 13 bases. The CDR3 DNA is TGTGCCAGCAGCTTGGTGTCACATTCGGGGACCCAGTACTTC. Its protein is CASSLVSHSGTQYF.

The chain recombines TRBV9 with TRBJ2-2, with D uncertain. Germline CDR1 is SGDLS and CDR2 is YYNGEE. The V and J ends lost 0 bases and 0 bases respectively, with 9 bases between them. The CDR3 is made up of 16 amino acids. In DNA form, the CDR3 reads TGTGCCAGCAGCGTAGGCTTCTACTCGAACACCGGGGAGCTGTTTTTT. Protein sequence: CASSVGFYSNTGELFF. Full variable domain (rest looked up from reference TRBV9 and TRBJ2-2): DSGVTQTPKHLITATGQRVTLRCSPRSGDLSVYWYQQSLDQGLQFLIQYYNGEERAKGNILERFSAQQFPDLHSELNLSSLELGDSALYFCASSVGFYSNTGELFFGEGSRLTVL.

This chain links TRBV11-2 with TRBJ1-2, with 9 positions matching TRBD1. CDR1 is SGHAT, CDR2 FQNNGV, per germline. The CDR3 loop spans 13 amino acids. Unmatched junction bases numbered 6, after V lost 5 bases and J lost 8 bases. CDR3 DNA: TGTGCCAGCAGCCAGACAGGGGGAGTAGGCTACACCTTC. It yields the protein CASSQTGGVGYTF.

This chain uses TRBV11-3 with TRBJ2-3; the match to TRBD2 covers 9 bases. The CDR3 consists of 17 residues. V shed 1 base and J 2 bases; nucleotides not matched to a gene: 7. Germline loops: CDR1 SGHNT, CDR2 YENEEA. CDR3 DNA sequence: TGTGCCAGCAGCTTAGGGGGACTAGCCGAAGACACAGATACGCAGTATTTT. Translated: CASSLGGLAEDTDTQYF. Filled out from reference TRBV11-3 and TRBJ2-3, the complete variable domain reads EAGVVQSPRYKIIEKKQPVAFWCNPISGHNTLYWYLQNLGQGPELLIRYENEEAVDDSQLPKDRFSAERLKGVDSTLKIQPAELGDSAVYLCASSLGGLAEDTDTQYFGPGTRLTVL.

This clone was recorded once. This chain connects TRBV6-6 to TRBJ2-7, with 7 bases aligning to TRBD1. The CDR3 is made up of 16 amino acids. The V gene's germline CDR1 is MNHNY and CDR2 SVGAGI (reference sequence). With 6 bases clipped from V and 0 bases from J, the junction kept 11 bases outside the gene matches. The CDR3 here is CASRFLPDRSSYEQYF. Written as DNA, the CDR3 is TGTGCCAGCAGGTTTCTCCCGGACAGGAGCTCCTACGAGCAGTACTTC.